This T cell receptor beta chain was sequenced in a study of beta chain features in type 1 diabetes. Looking at the study overall: Cell yields, age and gender were similar between patients and healthy donors.

General observations from the study: Patients with type 1 diabetes showed fewer VDJ junction insertions and more deletions. Sampled from patients, naive, central memory and Treg TCRB repertoires appeared more similar than those sampled from healthy donors. Among all four CD4+ subsets, Type 1 diabetes patients had TCRB CDR3s that were moderately but significantly shorter.

For this clone: Its antigen is unknown.

Germline CDR1 is SGHNT and CDR2 is YYREEE (reference sequence). The CDR3 length is 15 residues. The ends lost 2 bases at V and 4 bases at J; junction bases unmatched: 6. The investigators reverse transcribed all of the isolated RNA, so they sequenced expressed TCRB transcripts. TCRdb's copy holds only in-frame clones and misses some; the assay was immunoSEQ multiplex PCR. Among nearly 250,000 clones listed, roughly 14% were seen once. The chain couples TRBV5-4 to TRBJ2-1; 7 positions match TRBD2. This receptor was taken from a woman between 35 and 50 years old in good health. The sequencing sample was made of naive CD4+ T cells from blood. This CDR3 reads CASSFPSGSYNEQFF. Here the CDR3 DNA reads TGTGCCAGCAGCTTCCCTAGCGGTTCTTACAATGAGCAGTTCTTC.